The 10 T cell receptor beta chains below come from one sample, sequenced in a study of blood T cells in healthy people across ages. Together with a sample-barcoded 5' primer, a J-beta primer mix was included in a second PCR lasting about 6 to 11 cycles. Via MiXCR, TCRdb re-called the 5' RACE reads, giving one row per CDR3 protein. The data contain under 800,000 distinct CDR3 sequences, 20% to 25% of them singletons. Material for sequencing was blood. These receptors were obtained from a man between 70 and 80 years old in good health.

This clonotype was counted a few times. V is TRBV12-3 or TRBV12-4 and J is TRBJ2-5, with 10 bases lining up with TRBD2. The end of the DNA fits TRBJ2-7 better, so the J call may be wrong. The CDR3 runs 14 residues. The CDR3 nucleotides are TGTGCCAGCAGTTTCCTAGCGGGAGATCTCGAGCAGTACTTC. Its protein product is CASSFLAGDLEQYF.

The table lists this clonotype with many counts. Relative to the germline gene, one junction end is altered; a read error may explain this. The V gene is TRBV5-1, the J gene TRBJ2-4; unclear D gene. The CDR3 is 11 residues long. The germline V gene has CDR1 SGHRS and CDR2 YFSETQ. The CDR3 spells CASRLESVQYF. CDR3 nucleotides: TGCGCCAGCAGATTGGAGTCAGTTCAGTACTTC.

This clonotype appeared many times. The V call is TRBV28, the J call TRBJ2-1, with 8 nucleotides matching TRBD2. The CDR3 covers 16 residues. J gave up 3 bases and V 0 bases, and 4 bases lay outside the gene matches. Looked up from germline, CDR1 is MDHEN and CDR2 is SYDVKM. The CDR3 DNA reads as TGTGCCAGCAGTTTATGGACAGCGGGAGACTACAATGAGCAGTTCTTC. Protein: CASSLWTAGDYNEQFF.

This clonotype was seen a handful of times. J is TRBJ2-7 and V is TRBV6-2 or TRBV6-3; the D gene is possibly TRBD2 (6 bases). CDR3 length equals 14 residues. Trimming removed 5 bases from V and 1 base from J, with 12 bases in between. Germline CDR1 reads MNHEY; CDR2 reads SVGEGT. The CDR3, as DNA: TGTGCCAGCAGTGATCCGGCGGGGTCCTACGAGCAGTACTTC. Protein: CASSDPAGSYEQYF.

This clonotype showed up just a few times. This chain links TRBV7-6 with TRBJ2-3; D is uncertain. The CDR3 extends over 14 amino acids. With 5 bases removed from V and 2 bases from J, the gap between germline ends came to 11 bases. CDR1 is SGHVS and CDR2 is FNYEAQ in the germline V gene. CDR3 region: CASSVGLDTDTQYF. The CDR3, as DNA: TGTGCCAGCAGCGTGGGTTTAGACACAGATACGCAGTATTTT.

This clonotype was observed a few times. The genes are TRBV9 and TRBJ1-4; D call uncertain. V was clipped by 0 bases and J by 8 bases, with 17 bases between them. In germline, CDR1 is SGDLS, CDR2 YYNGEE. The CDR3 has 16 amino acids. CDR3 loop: CASSVAAGRRDEKLFF. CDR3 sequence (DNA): TGTGCCAGCAGCGTAGCCGCGGGGAGGAGAGACGAAAAACTGTTTTTT.

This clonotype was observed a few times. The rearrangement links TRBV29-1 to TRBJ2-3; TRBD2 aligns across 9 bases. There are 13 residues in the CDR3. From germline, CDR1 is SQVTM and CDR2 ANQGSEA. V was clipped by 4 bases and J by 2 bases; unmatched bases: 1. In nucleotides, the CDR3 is TGCAGCGTTGTAGCGGGGGCCACAGATACGCAGTATTTT. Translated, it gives CSVVAGATDTQYF.

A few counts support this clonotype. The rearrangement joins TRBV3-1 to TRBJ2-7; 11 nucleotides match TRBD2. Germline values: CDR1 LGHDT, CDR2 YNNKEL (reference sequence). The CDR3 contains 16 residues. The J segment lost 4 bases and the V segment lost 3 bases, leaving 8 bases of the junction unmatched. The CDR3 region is CASSQGTSGSSYEQYF. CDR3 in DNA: TGTGCCAGCAGCCAGGGTACTAGCGGGAGCTCGTACGAGCAGTACTTC.

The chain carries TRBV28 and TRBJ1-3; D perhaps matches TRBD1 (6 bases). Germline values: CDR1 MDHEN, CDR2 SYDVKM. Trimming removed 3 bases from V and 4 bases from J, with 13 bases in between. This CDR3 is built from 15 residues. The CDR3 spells CASSLGGGRGNTIYF. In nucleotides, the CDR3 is TGTGCCAGCAGTTTGGGAGGGGGAAGAGGAAACACCATATATTTT.

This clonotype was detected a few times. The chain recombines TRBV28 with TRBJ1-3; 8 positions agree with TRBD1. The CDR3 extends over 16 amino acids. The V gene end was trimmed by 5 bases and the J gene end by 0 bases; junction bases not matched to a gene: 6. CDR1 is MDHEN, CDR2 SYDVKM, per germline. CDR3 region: CASSAMGTGSGNTIYF. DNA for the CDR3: TGTGCCAGCAGTGCTATGGGGACAGGCTCTGGAAACACCATATATTTT.